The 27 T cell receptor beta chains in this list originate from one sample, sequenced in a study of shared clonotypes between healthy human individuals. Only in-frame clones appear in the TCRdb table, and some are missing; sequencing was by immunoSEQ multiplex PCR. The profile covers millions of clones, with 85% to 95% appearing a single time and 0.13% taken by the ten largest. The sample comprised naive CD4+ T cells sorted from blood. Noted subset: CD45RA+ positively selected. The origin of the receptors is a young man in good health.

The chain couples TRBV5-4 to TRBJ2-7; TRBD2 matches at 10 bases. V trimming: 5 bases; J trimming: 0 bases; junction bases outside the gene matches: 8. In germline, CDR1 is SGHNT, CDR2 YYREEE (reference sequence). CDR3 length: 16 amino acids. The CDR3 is CASRSGLADSSYEQYF. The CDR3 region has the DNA TGTGCCAGCAGGAGCGGACTAGCGGACTCCTCCTACGAGCAGTACTTC.

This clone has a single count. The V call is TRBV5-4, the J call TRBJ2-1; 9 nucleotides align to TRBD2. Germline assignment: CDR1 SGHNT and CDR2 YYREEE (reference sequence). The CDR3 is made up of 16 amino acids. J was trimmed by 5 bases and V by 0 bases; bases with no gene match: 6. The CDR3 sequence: CASSLAAAGGHNEQFF. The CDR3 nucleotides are TGTGCCAGCAGCTTGGCCGCAGCGGGGGGTCACAATGAGCAGTTCTTC.

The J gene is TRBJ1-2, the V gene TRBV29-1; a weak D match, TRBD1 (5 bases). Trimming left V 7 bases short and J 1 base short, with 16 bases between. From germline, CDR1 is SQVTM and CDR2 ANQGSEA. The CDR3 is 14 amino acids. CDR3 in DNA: TGCAGCGGCCTAGACAGCGAACATAACTATGGCTACACCTTC. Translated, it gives CSGLDSEHNYGYTF.

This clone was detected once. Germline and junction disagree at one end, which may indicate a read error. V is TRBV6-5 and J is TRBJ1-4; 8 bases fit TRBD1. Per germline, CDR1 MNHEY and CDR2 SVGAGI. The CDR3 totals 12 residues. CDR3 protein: CACRGLNEKLFF. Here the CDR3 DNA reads TGTGCCTGCAGGGGGCTAAATGAAAAACTGTTTTTT.

The DNA for the CDR3 is TGTGCCAGCAGCCTCAGTTCCCAAGGCACCTATAATTCACCCCTCCACTTT. Translation gives CASSLSSQGTYNSPLHF. The chain joins TRBV5-6 to TRBJ1-6; D is unresolved. CDR1 SGHDT and CDR2 YYEEEE come from the germline V gene. Between the trimmed V and J ends, which lost 4 bases and 2 bases, there was a span of 16 bases. The CDR3 has 17 residues.

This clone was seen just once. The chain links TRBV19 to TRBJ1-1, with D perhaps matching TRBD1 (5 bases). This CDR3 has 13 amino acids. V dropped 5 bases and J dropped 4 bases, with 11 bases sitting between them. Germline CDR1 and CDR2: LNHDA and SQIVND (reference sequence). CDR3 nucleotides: TGTGCCAGTAGTTTGCAGGGCGGCACTGAAGCTTTCTTT. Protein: CASSLQGGTEAFF.

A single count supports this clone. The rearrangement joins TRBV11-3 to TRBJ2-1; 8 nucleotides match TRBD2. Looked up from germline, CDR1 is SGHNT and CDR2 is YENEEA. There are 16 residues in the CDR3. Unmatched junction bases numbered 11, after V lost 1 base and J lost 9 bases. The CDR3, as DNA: TGTGCCAGCAGCTTAGTTTACGGTAGCGGGGTTGGTGAGCAGTTCTTC. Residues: CASSLVYGSGVGEQFF.

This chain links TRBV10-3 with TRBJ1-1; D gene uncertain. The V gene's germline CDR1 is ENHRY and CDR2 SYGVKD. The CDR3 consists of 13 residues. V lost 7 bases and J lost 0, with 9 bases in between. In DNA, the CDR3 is TGTGCCATCATGGACTCTCTGAACACTGAAGCTTTCTTT. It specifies CAIMDSLNTEAFF.

The CDR3 DNA reads TGCGCCAGCAGCTTGACGGCGCTCTCCTACAATGAGCAGTTCTTC. Translated: CASSLTALSYNEQFF. The V gene is TRBV5-1, the J gene TRBJ2-1; D gene unclear. CDR3 length: 15 amino acids. Trimming pared 1 base from V and 0 bases from J, leaving 8 bases between. Germline CDR1 is SGHRS and CDR2 is YFSETQ. Using reference TRBV5-1 and TRBJ2-1 for the parts outside the CDR3, the full variable domain is KAGVTQTPRYLIKTRGQQVTLSCSPISGHRSVSWYQQTPGQGLQFLFEYFSETQRNKGNFPGRFSGRQFSNSRSEMNVSTLELGDSALYLCASSLTALSYNEQFFGPGTRLTVL.

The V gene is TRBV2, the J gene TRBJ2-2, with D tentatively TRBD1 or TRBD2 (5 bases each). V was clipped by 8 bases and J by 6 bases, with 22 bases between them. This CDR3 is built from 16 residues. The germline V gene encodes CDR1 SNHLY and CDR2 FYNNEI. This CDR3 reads CASSGPGTPAAGELFF. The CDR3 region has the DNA TGTGCCAGCTCTGGCCCCGGGACCCCGGCCGCCGGGGAGCTGTTTTTT.

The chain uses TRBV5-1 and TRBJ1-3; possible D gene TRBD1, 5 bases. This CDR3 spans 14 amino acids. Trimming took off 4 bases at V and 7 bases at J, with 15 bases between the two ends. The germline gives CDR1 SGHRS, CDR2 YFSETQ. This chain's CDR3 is CASSPGQGTNTIYF. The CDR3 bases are TGCGCCAGCAGCCCCGGGCAGGGAACCAACACCATATATTTT. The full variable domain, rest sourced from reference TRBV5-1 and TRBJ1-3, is KAGVTQTPRYLIKTRGQQVTLSCSPISGHRSVSWYQQTPGQGLQFLFEYFSETQRNKGNFPGRFSGRQFSNSRSEMNVSTLELGDSALYLCASSPGQGTNTIYFGEGSWLTVV.

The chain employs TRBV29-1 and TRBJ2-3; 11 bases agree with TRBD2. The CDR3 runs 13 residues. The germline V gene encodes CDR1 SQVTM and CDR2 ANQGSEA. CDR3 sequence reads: CTVTSGGTDTQYF. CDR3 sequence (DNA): TGCACCGTGACTAGCGGGGGCACAGATACGCAGTATTTT.

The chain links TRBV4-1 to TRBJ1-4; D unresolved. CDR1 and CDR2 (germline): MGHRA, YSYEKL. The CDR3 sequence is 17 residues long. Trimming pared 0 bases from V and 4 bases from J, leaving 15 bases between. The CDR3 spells CASSQDPVSQINEKLFF. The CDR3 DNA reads TGCGCCAGCAGCCAAGATCCAGTCTCGCAAATTAATGAAAAACTGTTTTTT.

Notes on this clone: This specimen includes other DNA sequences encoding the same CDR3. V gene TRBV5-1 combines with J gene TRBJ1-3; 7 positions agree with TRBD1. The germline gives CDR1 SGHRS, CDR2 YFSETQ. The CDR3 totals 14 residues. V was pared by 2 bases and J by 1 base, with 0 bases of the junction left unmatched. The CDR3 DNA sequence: TGCGCCAGCAGCTTACAGGGGTCTGGAAACACCATATATTTT. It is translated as CASSLQGSGNTIYF.

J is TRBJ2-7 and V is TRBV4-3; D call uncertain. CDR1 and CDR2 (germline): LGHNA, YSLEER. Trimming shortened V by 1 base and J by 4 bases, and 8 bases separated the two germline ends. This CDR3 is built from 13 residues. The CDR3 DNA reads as TGCGCCAGCAGCCAAGGGGAAAATTACGAGCAGTACTTC. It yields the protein CASSQGENYEQYF.

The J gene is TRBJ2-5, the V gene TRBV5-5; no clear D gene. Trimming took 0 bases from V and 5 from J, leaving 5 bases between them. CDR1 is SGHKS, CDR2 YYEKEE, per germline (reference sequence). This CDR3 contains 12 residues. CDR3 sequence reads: CASSLEAETQYF. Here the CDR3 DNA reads TGTGCCAGCAGCTTGGAGGCCGAGACCCAGTACTTC.

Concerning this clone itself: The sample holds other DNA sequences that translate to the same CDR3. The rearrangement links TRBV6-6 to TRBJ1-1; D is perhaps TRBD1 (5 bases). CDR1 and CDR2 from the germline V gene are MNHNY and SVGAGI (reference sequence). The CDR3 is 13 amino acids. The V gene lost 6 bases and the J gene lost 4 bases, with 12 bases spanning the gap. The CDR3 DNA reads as TGTGCCAGCAGACCCGGGGGGGGCACTGAAGCTTTCTTT. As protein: CASRPGGGTEAFF.

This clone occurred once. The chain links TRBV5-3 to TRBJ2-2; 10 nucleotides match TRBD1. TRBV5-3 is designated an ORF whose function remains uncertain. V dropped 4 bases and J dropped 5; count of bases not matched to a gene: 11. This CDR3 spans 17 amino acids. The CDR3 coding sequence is TGTGCCAGAAGCGTAACCGGGACAGGGGTCCGAACCGGGGAGCTGTTTTTT. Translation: CARSVTGTGVRTGELFF.

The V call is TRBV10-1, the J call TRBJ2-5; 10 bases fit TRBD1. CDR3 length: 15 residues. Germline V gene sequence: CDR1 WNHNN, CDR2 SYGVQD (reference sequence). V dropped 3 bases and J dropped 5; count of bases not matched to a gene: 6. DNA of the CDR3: TGCGCCAGCAGTGAATCCGGGACAGGGGTCGAGACCCAGTACTTC. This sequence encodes CASSESGTGVETQYF.

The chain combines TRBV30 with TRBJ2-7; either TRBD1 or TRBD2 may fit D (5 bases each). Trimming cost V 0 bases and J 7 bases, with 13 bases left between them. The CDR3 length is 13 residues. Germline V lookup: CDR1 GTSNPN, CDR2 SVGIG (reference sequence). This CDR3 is CAWSVTGPGEQYF. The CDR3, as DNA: TGTGCCTGGAGTGTAACAGGCCCGGGGGAGCAGTACTTC.

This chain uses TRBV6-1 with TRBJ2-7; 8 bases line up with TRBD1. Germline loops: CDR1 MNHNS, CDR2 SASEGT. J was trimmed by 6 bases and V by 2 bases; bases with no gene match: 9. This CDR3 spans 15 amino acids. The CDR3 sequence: CASSEQGAVLSEQYF. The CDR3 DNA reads TGTGCCAGCAGTGAACAGGGGGCCGTCCTCAGCGAGCAGTACTTC.

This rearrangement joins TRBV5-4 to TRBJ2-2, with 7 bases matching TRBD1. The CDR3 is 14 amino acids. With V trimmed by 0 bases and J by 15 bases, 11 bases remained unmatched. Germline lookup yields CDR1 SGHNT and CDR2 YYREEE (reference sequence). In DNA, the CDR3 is TGTGCCAGCAGCTTGGGGACAGGCCAAGCGCTGTTGTTTTTT. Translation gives CASSLGTGQALLFF.

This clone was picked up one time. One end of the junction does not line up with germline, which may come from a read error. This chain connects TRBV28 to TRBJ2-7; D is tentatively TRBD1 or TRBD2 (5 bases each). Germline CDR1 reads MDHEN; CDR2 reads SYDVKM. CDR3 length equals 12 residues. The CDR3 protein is CASSEPGRPPVF. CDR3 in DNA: TGTGCCAGCAGTGAGCCGGGACGGCCCCCAGTGTTC.

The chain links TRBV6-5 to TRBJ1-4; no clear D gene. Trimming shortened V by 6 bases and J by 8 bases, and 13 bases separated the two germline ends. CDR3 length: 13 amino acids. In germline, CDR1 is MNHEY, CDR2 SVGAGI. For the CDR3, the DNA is TGTGCCAGCAGCTACACAAATGGAGAAAAACTGTTTTTT. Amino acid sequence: CASSYTNGEKLFF.

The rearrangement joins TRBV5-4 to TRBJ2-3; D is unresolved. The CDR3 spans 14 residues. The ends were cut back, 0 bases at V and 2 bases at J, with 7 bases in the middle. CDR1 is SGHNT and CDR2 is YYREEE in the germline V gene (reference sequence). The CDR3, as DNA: TGTGCCAGCAGCTTGGTTGCAGACACAGATACGCAGTATTTT. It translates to CASSLVADTDTQYF. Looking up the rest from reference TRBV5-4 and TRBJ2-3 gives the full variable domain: ETGVTQSPTHLIKTRGQQVTLRCSSQSGHNTVSWYQQALGQGPQFIFQYYREEENGRGNFPPRFSGLQFPNYSSELNVNALELDDSALYLCASSLVADTDTQYFGPGTRLTVL.

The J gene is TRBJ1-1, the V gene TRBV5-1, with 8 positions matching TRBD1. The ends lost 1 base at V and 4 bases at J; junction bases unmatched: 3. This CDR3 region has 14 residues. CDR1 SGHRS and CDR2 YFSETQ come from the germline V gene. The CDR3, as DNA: TGCGCCAGCAGCTTGTACGGACAGGGCACTGAAGCTTTCTTT. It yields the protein CASSLYGQGTEAFF.

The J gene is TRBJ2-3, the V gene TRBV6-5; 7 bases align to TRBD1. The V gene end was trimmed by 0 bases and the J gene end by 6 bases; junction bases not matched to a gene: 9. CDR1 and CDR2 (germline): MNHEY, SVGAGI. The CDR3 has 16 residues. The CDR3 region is CASSYSIMRGPDTQYF. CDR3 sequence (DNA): TGTGCCAGCAGTTACTCGATCATGAGGGGGCCTGATACGCAGTATTTT.